This entry features one T cell receptor (beta chain) sequence. Deletions cut 0 bases from V and 1 base from J, with 15 bases between. CDR3 length: 18 amino acids. CDR1 LGHNA and CDR2 YSLEER come from the germline V gene. The source of the sample is a study of cytomegalovirus exposure and HLA in healthy donors. Use of 60 Vbeta and 13 Jbeta primers characterized the PCR. The protocol was immunoSEQ multiplex PCR, while the TCRdb copy is restricted to in-frame clones and leaves out a portion. Among over 150,000 clones listed, 60% to 80% were seen once. V usage is TRBV4-3 and J usage is TRBJ1-4; D gene ambiguous. Specimen: PBMCs. The clonotype was recovered from a man younger than 35 in good health and CMV-seropositive. CDR3 sequence: CASSQDPPGIITNEKLFF. Here the CDR3 DNA reads TGCGCCAGCAGCCAAGATCCGCCCGGGATTATAACTAATGAAAAACTGTTTTTT.